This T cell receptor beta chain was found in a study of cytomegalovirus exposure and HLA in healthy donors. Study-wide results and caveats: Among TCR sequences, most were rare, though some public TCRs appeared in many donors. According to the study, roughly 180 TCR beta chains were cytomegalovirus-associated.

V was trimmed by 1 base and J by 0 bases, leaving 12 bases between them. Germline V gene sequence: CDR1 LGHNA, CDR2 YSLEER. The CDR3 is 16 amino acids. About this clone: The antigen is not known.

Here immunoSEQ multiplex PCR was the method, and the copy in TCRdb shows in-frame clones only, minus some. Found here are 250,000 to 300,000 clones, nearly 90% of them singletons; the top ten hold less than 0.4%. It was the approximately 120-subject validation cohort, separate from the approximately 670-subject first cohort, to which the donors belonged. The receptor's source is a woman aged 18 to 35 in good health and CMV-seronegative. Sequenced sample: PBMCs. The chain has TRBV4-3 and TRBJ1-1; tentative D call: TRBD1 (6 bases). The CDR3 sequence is CASSQGTANMNTEAFF. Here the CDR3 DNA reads TGCGCCAGCAGCCAAGGGACAGCAAACATGAACACTGAAGCTTTCTTT.